These 14 T cell receptor beta chains originate from one sample sequenced in a study of CD8+ T cells in alopecia areata. cDNA reverse transcribed from extracted RNA served as the sequencing template. TCRdb keeps only in-frame clones here, not all; method: immunoSEQ multiplex PCR. The sample has approximately 66,000 clones; 55% to 75% are singletons. The material was CD8+ T cells sorted from blood, obtained at week 0. These receptors were taken from a human donor with alopecia areata.

This clone was observed a handful of times. This chain joins TRBV12-5 and TRBJ2-1, with D perhaps matching TRBD2 (5 bases). The germline V gene has CDR1 LGHNT and CDR2 FRNRAP. The CDR3 runs 14 residues. Trimming removed 6 bases from V and 4 bases from J, with 13 bases in between. CDR3 residues: CASGPPGVYNEQFF. The CDR3 DNA follows: TGTGCTAGTGGCCCCCCCGGGGTTTACAATGAGCAGTTCTTC. Filled out from reference TRBV12-5 and TRBJ2-1, the complete variable domain reads DARVTQTPRHKVTEMGQEVTMRCQPILGHNTVFWYRQTMMQGLELLAYFRNRAPLDDSGMPKDRFSAEMPDATLATLKIQPSEPRDSAVYFCASGPPGVYNEQFFGPGTRLTVL.

The chain has TRBV27 and TRBJ1-5, with TRBD1 matching over 11 bases. The ends lost 5 bases at V and 11 bases at J; junction bases unmatched: 11. The length of the CDR3 is 15 residues. Germline V gene sequence: CDR1 MNHEY, CDR2 SMNVEV (reference sequence). CDR3 sequence: CASSHAGTGGVAQHF. For the CDR3, the DNA is TGTGCCAGCAGTCACGCCGGGACAGGGGGAGTTGCCCAGCATTTT.

This clone was counted between two and nine times. The chain recombines TRBV9 with TRBJ2-3, with TRBD1 matching 7 bases. Per the germline V gene, CDR1 is SGDLS and CDR2 is YYNGEE. The V and J ends lost 4 bases and 2 bases, in that order; junction bases with no gene match: 10. CDR3 length: 16 residues. The CDR3: CASSLPRGQNTDTQYF. The CDR3, as DNA: TGTGCCAGCAGCTTGCCAAGGGGACAGAACACAGATACGCAGTATTTT.

The chain links TRBV7-9 to TRBJ1-5; the D gene is possibly TRBD1 (5 bases). This CDR3 is built from 15 residues. The germline V gene has CDR1 SEHNR and CDR2 FQNEAQ (reference sequence). The ends were cut back, 4 bases at V and 5 bases at J, with 15 bases in the middle. The CDR3 spells CASSSTVGGDQPQHF. As DNA, the CDR3 is TGTGCCAGCAGCTCGACAGTGGGCGGCGATCAGCCCCAGCATTTT.

This clone occurred a few times. This chain uses TRBV6-6 with TRBJ2-7; a weak D match, TRBD2 (5 bases). The CDR3 length is 15 residues. V lost 7 bases, J lost 5 bases, and 21 bases lay in between. Germline loops: CDR1 MNHNY, CDR2 SVGAGI (reference sequence). CDR3 residues: CASTYSLRVGDEQYF. The CDR3 region has the DNA TGTGCCAGCACCTACTCTTTACGAGTGGGAGACGAGCAGTACTTC.

The chain couples TRBV9 to TRBJ2-2; possible D gene TRBD1, 6 bases. Deletions cut 3 bases from V and 5 bases from J, with 11 bases between. The CDR3 length is 14 residues. Germline CDR1 and CDR2: SGDLS and YYNGEE. Written as DNA, the CDR3 is TGTGCCAGCAGCGACACAGGGTATACCGGGGAGCTGTTTTTT. Translated: CASSDTGYTGELFF.

The rearrangement uses TRBV10-3 and TRBJ1-2, with D hard to call. This CDR3 comprises 12 residues. Germline CDR1 reads ENHRY; CDR2 reads SYGVKD. The V gene lost 3 bases and the J gene lost 4 bases, with 6 bases spanning the gap. CDR3 sequence reads: CAISDAGYGYTF. Written as DNA, the CDR3 is TGTGCCATCAGTGATGCAGGCTATGGCTACACCTTC.

This chain joins TRBV27 and TRBJ1-2, with D perhaps TRBD1 (6 bases). V gave up 8 bases and J gave up 4 bases, with 14 bases separating them. Germline V gene sequence: CDR1 MNHEY, CDR2 SMNVEV (reference sequence). CDR3 length: 13 amino acids. The CDR3 DNA is TGTGCCAGCGCTGCTGGGGGCCGCTATGGCTACACCTTC. This translates into CASAAGGRYGYTF.

This clone has only a few counts. The chain recombines TRBV7-9 with TRBJ1-1; 7 nucleotides line up with TRBD1. After removal of 0 bases from V and 8 bases from J, the junction contained 0 bases not matched to a gene. The CDR3 spans 12 residues. Germline loops: CDR1 SEHNR, CDR2 FQNEAQ (reference sequence). The CDR3 nucleotides read TGTGCCAGCAGCTTAGCGACAGGGGAAGCTTTCTTT. Protein sequence: CASSLATGEAFF.

V is TRBV4-1 and J is TRBJ2-3; D tentatively fits TRBD1 or TRBD2 (5 bases each). The V end lost 0 bases, the J end lost 1 base, and 11 bases lay between the germline ends. Germline lookup yields CDR1 MGHRA and CDR2 YSYEKL. CDR3 length: 16 residues. Here the CDR3 DNA reads TGCGCCAGCAGCCAAGAGGATGGGGGAGGCACAGATACGCAGTATTTT. This codes for CASSQEDGGGTDTQYF.

In the case of this clone: The same CDR3 also results from other DNA sequences found in this sample. This rearrangement joins TRBV9 to TRBJ2-5; 13 nucleotides agree with TRBD2. Germline V CDR1 and CDR2: SGDLS, YYNGEE. The CDR3 is 17 amino acids. The V and J ends lost 4 bases and 2 bases, in that order; junction bases with no gene match: 8. Here the CDR3 reads CASSPGTSGEYQETQYF. CDR3 DNA sequence: TGTGCCAGCAGCCCCGGGACTAGCGGGGAGTATCAAGAGACCCAGTACTTC.

This chain uses TRBV27 with TRBJ2-1; perhaps TRBD1 as D (6 bases). V was clipped by 10 bases and J by 6 bases, with 25 bases between them. The CDR3 extends over 16 amino acids. Germline loops: CDR1 MNHEY, CDR2 SMNVEV (reference sequence). Here the CDR3 reads CATGTPTGNFANEQFF. The DNA for the CDR3 is TGTGCCACCGGAACTCCCACAGGGAATTTTGCCAATGAGCAGTTCTTC.

Regarding this clone: One junction end does not reproduce the germline sequence, and a read error may be involved. The chain is built from TRBV5-6 and TRBJ1-1; no reliable D call. The CDR3 has 12 residues. Per the germline V gene, CDR1 is SGHDT and CDR2 is YYEEEE. CDR3 DNA: TGTGCCAGCAGCTTGGTCAACAGTGAAGCTTTCTTT. Protein product: CASSLVNSEAFF. The full variable domain, completed using reference TRBV5-6 and TRBJ1-1, is DAGVTQSPTHLIKTRGQQVTLRCSPKSGHDTVSWYQQALGQGPQFIFQYYEEEERQRGNFPDRFSGHQFPNYSSELNVNALLLGDSALYLCASSLVNSEAFFGQGTRLTVV.

This rearrangement joins TRBV7-3 to TRBJ2-1; no firm D call. V was cut by 5 bases and J by 2 bases, with 13 bases left in between. Germline V lookup: CDR1 SGHTA, CDR2 FQGTGA. This CDR3 is built from 15 residues. In nucleotides, the CDR3 is TGTGCCAGCAGCCCCCACAGCTTCCCCTACAATGAGCAGTTCTTC. Translated, it gives CASSPHSFPYNEQFF.